These 14 T cell receptor beta chains originate from one sample sequenced in a study of blood T cell repertoires in COVID-19. The protocol was immunoSEQ multiplex PCR, while the TCRdb copy is restricted to in-frame clones and leaves out a portion. The sample shows around 58,000 clones, roughly nine tenths of them seen only once. Sequencing was done on a sample of peripheral blood. The receptor set was obtained from a woman between 55 and 75 years old with active or convalescent COVID-19.

V is TRBV3-1 (or the pseudogene TRBV3-2) and J is TRBJ1-1, with D possibly TRBD1 on 6 matching bases. V was pared by 0 bases and J by 4 bases, with 6 bases between. The CDR3 length is 13 residues. Germline values: CDR1 LGHDT, CDR2 YNNKEL (reference sequence). Here the CDR3 DNA reads TGTGCCAGCAGCCAAGAGGGGGCCACTGAAGCTTTCTTT. It specifies CASSQEGATEAFF.

The chain combines TRBV6-5 with TRBJ1-5; no firm D call. Germline lookup yields CDR1 MNHEY and CDR2 SVGAGI. V was cut by 0 bases and J by 2 bases, with 5 bases left in between. This CDR3 region has 14 residues. The CDR3 reads CASSYSLGNQPQHF. CDR3 sequence (DNA): TGTGCCAGCAGTTACTCTTTAGGCAATCAGCCCCAGCATTTT.

CDR3 in amino acids: CASSLLQGGEQFF. The CDR3 DNA reads as TGTGCCAGCAGTTTATTACAGGGCGGTGAGCAGTTCTTC. This sequence joins TRBV27 and TRBJ2-1, with D tentatively TRBD1 (6 bases). The ends were cut back, 1 base at V and 9 bases at J, with 10 bases in the middle. Germline CDR1 is MNHEY and CDR2 is SMNVEV (reference sequence). The CDR3 runs 13 residues.

The CDR3 sequence: CASSQTGPYEQYF. The CDR3 nucleotides read TGTGCCAGCAGTCAGACAGGCCCCTACGAGCAGTACTTC. The chain employs TRBV28 and TRBJ2-7, with D possibly being TRBD1 (6 bases). This CDR3 region has 13 residues. CDR1 and CDR2 from the germline V gene are MDHEN and SYDVKM. V was trimmed by 5 bases and J by 2 bases, leaving 10 bases between them.

The chain couples TRBV28 to TRBJ2-3; a weak D match, TRBD2 (5 bases). Germline V gene sequence: CDR1 MDHEN, CDR2 SYDVKM. Trimming left V 6 bases short and J 0 bases short, with 10 bases between. The CDR3 covers 14 residues. DNA for the CDR3: TGTGCCAGCAGAAGGACGGGGAGCACAGATACGCAGTATTTT. Amino acid sequence: CASRRTGSTDTQYF.

V is TRBV15 and J is TRBJ1-2, with 9 bases fitting TRBD1. Germline V gene lookup returns CDR1 LNHNV and CDR2 YYDKDF (reference sequence). Trimming at V came to 4 bases and at J to 2 bases, leaving 2 bases not matched to a gene. CDR3 length equals 14 residues. CDR3 DNA: TGTGCCACCAGCAACGACAGGGGGAACTATGGCTACACCTTC. This sequence encodes CATSNDRGNYGYTF. The entire variable domain, with the rest obtained from reference TRBV15 and TRBJ1-2, is as follows: DAMVIQNPRYQVTQFGKPVTLSCSQTLNHNVMYWYQQKSSQAPKLLFHYYDKDFNNEADTPDNFQSRRPNTSFCFLDIRSPGLGDTAMYLCATSNDRGNYGYTFGSGTRLTVV.

The chain couples TRBV12-5 to TRBJ2-1, with 7 positions matching TRBD2. Germline V gene data show CDR1 as LGHNT and CDR2 as FRNRAP. CDR3 length: 16 amino acids. Trimming took 0 bases from V and 6 from J; bases not matched to a gene: 8. The CDR3 region has the DNA TGTGCTAGTGGTTTGGTACTCGCGGGACTAACCAATGAGCAGTTCTTC. It is translated as CASGLVLAGLTNEQFF.

The chain has TRBV29-1 and TRBJ2-3; perhaps TRBD2 as D (5 bases). Germline values: CDR1 SQVTM, CDR2 ANQGSEA. The CDR3 loop spans 13 amino acids. Trimming stripped 6 bases from V and 5 bases from J, with 15 bases between. CDR3 amino acids: CSVRTYAGDTQYF. For the CDR3, the DNA is TGCAGCGTCCGGACTTACGCAGGAGATACGCAGTATTTT.

The V call is TRBV24-1, the J call TRBJ1-5; 9 nucleotides match TRBD1. V trimming: 7 bases; J trimming: 7 bases; junction bases outside the gene matches: 7. CDR3 length: 14 amino acids. In germline, CDR1 is KGHDR, CDR2 SFDVKD. This CDR3 is CATRGTGNNQPQHF. The DNA of the CDR3 is TGTGCCACCAGGGGGACAGGGAATAACCAGCCCCAGCATTTT.

The chain uses TRBV5-1 and TRBJ1-5; D gene uncertain. Trimming stripped 4 bases from V and 3 bases from J, with 8 bases between. Per the germline V gene, CDR1 is SGHRS and CDR2 is YFSETQ. The CDR3 is 13 residues long. The CDR3 reads CASSPGDNQPQHF. As DNA, the CDR3 is TGCGCCAGCAGCCCCGGGGACAATCAGCCCCAGCATTTT.

In this sample, this clone turned up a few times. The V call is TRBV10-1, the J call TRBJ2-2, with 10 bases identical to TRBD2. The CDR3 loop spans 19 amino acids. Germline CDR1 WNHNN, CDR2 SYGVQD (reference sequence). With 7 bases clipped from V and 7 bases from J, the junction kept 21 bases outside the gene matches. CDR3 sequence reads: CASTGAGGPEGGTVGELFF. The CDR3 DNA follows: TGCGCCAGCACTGGAGCGGGAGGGCCGGAAGGGGGCACCGTCGGGGAGCTGTTTTTT.

The chain combines TRBV28 with TRBJ2-7; 13 positions agree with TRBD2. The CDR3 extends over 14 amino acids. Germline V gene lookup returns CDR1 MDHEN and CDR2 SYDVKM. Trimming at V came to 6 bases and at J to 4 bases, leaving 3 bases not matched to a gene. Here the CDR3 reads CASRRTSGGYEQYF. In DNA form, the CDR3 reads TGTGCCAGCAGGCGGACTAGCGGGGGTTACGAGCAGTACTTC.

This clone was counted once. This chain links TRBV11-3 with TRBJ2-1, with 9 bases identical to TRBD1. J lost 4 bases, V lost 3 bases, and 4 bases had no gene match. Germline CDR1 and CDR2: SGHNT and YENEEA. The length of the CDR3 is 15 residues. The CDR3 bases are TGTGCCAGCAGCTTCGACAGGGGGAATTACAATGAGCAGTTCTTC. Its translation: CASSFDRGNYNEQFF.

The count of this clone is one. The V gene is TRBV28, the J gene TRBJ1-5; weak D call: TRBD1 (5 bases). Germline-derived CDR1 and CDR2 are MDHEN and SYDVKM. The CDR3 has 19 residues. Trimming shortened V by 3 bases and J by 2 bases, and 23 bases separated the two germline ends. CDR3 protein: CASSFPPPTGPFGNQPQHF. In nucleotides, the CDR3 is TGTGCCAGCAGTTTCCCCCCTCCCACAGGACCCTTTGGCAATCAGCCCCAGCATTTT.